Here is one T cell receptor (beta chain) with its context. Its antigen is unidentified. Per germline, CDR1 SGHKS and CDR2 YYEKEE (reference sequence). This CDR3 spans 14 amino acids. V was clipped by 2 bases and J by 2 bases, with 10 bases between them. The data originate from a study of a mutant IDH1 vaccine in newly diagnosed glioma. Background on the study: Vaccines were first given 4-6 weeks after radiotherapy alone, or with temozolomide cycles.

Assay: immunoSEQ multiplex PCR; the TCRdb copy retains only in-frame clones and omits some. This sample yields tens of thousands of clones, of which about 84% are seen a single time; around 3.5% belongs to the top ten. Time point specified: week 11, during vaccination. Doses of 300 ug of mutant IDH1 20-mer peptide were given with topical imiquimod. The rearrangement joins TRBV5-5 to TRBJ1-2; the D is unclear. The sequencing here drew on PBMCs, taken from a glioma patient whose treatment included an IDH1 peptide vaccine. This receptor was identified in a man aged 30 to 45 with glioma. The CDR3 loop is CASSFGTRNYGYTF. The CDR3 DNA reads TGTGCCAGCAGCTTCGGCACCAGAAACTATGGCTACACCTTC.